This TCR beta chain was identified during a study of T cell responses to AZD1222 COVID-19 vaccine. Study results and caveats: Within unmutated variant regions lay the reported targets of nearly half of spike-specific TCRs. Recipients of two AZD1222 doses showed rising Spike-specific TCR breadth and depth.

The CDR3 has 18 amino acids. Germline loops: CDR1 LGHNA, CDR2 YSLEER. V gave up 0 bases and J gave up 4 bases; unmatched junction bases: 12. Turning to this clone: The antigen is not known.

The assay was immunoSEQ multiplex PCR, and TCRdb's table has in-frame clones only and misses some. The top ten hold 2.4% of the sample, which has about 88,000 clones, around 86% seen once. The rearrangement uses TRBV4-3 and TRBJ2-1; 7 nucleotides align to TRBD2. The origin of this receptor is an adult in good health. Sequencing used peripheral blood, obtained on day 0 of AZD1222 vaccination. CDR3 amino acids: CASSQEYSQGGSYNEQFF. The CDR3 DNA reads as TGCGCCAGCAGCCAAGAATATTCTCAGGGAGGGTCTTACAATGAGCAGTTCTTC.